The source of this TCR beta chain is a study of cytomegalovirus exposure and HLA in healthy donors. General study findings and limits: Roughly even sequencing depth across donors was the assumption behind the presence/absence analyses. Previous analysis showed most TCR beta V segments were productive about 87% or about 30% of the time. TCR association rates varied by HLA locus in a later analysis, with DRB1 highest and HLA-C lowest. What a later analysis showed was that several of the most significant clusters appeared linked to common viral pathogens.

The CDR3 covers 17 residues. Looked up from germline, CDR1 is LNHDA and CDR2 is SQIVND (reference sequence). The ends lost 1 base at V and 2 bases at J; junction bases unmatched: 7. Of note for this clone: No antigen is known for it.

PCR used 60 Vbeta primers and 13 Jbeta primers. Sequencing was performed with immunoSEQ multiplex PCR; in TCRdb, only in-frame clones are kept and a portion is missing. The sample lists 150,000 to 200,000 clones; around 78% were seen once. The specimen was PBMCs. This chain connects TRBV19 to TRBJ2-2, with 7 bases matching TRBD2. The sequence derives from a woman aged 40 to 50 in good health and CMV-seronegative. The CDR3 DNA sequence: TGTGCCAGTAGTATAGGGGGGAGGGGAGGTAACACCGGGGAGCTGTTTTTT. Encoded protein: CASSIGGRGGNTGELFF.